This TCR beta chain appears in the sequencing data of a study of spatial heterogeneity in lung cancer. Findings and caveats of the study: Counts of expanded intratumoral alpha and beta TCRs tracked tumor mutation counts.

The CDR3 has 16 residues. Looked up from germline, CDR1 is SGHAT and CDR2 is FQNNGV. Trimming removed 0 bases from V and 1 base from J, with 12 bases in between. This clonotype appeared many times. Its antigen is currently unknown. Stated time point: sample taken at primary tumor resection. Unsorted whole RNA from tumor, nontumor lung or frozen PBMC underwent sequencing. TCRdb fed the 5' RACE reads into MiXCR, producing one record per CDR3 protein. The sample consists of about 17,000 distinct CDR3 sequences, under 7% of them appearing once. The sample here was lung tumor tissue, taken at surgery. The chain recombines TRBV11-2 with TRBJ2-5, with a possible D match to TRBD2 (6 bases). This receptor was identified in a male donor with early-stage non-small cell lung cancer. CDR3 protein: CASSLDLGGGQETQYF. DNA for the CDR3: TGTGCCAGCAGCTTAGATTTGGGGGGAGGCCAAGAGACCCAGTACTTC. The variable domain in full, completed from reference TRBV11-2 and TRBJ2-5, reads EAGVAQSPRYKIIEKRQSVAFWCNPISGHATLYWYQQILGQGPKLLIQFQNNGVVDDSQLPKDRFSAERLKGVDSTLKIQPAKLEDSAVYLCASSLDLGGGQETQYFGPGTRLLVL.